This T cell receptor (beta chain) emerged from a study of regulatory T cells in long-lasting Graves disease. This clonotype showed up many times. Library construction for TCR beta used iRepertoire HTBI primers and Arm-PCR of CDR3 regions. TCRdb re-called the multiplex PCR reads with MiXCR, one entry per CDR3 protein. Counted here are 420,000 or so distinct CDR3 sequences, around 15% occurring once; the ten biggest clones make up about 23%. The CDR3 totals 14 residues. In germline, CDR1 is SNHLY, CDR2 FYNNEI. The V gene lost 2 bases and the J gene lost 4 bases, with 11 bases spanning the gap. The time point was: newly diagnosed GD, antithyroid drugs for less than 3 months. Generation of the TCR library employed RNA extracted from PBMCs. Peripheral blood, about 8.8 milliliters of it, was drawn into EDTA tubes. The same specimen was also included in a second study, on T cells in Graves' hyperthyroidism and ophthalmopathy. That report adds: The blood repertoire included most of the expanded thyroid clonotypes above 0.001. Model-based prediction identified ophthalmopathy a median around 6.7 months prior to its onset.

This clonotype was sampled from a woman aged 18 to 35 with Graves disease. The sequences come from peripheral blood mononuclear cells (PBMCs), collected at new diagnosis, from a patient treated with antithyroid drugs. The chain is built from TRBV2 and TRBJ1-2; D not certain. The CDR3 DNA follows: TGTGCCAGCAGTGAAAACAGCTCCCCCTATGGCTACACCTTC. It encodes CASSENSSPYGYTF.